Reported below is one T cell receptor (beta chain). No antigen is known for it. V lost 0 bases, J lost 2 bases, and 5 bases stayed unmatched. Germline V CDR1 and CDR2: SGDLS, YYNGEE. There are 15 residues in the CDR3. This entry is derived from a study of tumor-infiltrating lymphocytes in localized non-small cell lung cancer. Assay: immunoSEQ multiplex PCR; the TCRdb copy retains only in-frame clones and omits some. The table shows some 8,000 clones, with 60% to 80% occurring only once. Study-wide results and limits: Only some patients had TCR sequencing, depending on available tissue.

Sequenced material: uninvolved lung tissue not adjacent to the tumor. The rearrangement joins TRBV9 to TRBJ2-7; 7 bases map to TRBD1. This clonotype was obtained from a human donor with non-small cell lung cancer. In nucleotides, the CDR3 is TGTGCCAGCAGCGTAGAAGGGGGCGCCGCCTACGAGCAGTACTTC. As protein: CASSVEGGAAYEQYF.